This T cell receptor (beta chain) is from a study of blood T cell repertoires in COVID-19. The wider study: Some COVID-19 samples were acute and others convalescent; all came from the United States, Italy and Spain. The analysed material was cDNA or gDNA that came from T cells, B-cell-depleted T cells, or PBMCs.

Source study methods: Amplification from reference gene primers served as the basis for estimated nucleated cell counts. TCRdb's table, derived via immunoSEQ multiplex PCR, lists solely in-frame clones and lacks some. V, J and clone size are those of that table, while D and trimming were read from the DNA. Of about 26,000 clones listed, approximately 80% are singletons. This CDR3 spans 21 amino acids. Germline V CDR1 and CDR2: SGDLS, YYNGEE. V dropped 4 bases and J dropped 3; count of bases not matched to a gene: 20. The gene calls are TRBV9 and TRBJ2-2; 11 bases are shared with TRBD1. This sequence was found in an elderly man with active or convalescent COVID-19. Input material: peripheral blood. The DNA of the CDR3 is TGTGCCAGCAGCTTACGACTTAAACTGGACAGGGGGCTTTGGTACACCGGGGAGCTGTTTTTT. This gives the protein CASSLRLKLDRGLWYTGELFF.